Here is one T cell receptor beta chain with its context. This CDR3 contains 15 residues. V dropped 3 bases and J dropped 7; count of bases not matched to a gene: 8. Germline V gene sequence: CDR1 MRHNA, CDR2 SNTAGT. The sample is drawn from a study of blood T cell repertoires in COVID-19. Study-wide context: The cDNA or gDNA used as material had been derived from T cells, B-cell-depleted T cells, or PBMCs.

The table came from immunoSEQ multiplex PCR; TCRdb's copy has only in-frame clones and leaves some out. The sample carries 250,000 to 300,000 clones, 80% to 90% recorded once. This clonotype originated in a woman aged 25 to 39 with COVID-19, enrolled during active disease. The sequencing sample was made of peripheral blood. The J gene is TRBJ2-1, the V gene TRBV6-4; 8 bases map to TRBD2. The CDR3 nucleotides are TGTGCCAGCAGTGAGGGCGGGGGGAGGTGGAATGAGCAGTTCTTC. Its protein product is CASSEGGGRWNEQFF.